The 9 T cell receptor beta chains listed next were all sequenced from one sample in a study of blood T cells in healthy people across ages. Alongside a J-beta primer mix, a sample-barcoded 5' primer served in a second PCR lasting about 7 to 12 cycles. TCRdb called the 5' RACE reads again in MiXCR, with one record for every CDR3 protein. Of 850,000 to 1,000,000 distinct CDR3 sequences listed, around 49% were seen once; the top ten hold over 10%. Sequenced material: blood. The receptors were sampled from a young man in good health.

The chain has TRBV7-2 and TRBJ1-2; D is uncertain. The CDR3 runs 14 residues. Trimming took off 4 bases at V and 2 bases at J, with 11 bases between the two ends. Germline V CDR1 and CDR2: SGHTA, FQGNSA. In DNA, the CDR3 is TGTGCCAGCAGCTCCCCCGCGATGAACTATGGCTACACCTTC. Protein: CASSSPAMNYGYTF.

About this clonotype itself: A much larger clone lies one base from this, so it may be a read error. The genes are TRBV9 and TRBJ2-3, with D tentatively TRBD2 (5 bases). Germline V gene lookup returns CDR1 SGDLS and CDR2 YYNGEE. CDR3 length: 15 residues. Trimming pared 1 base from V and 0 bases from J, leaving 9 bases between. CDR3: CASSVHAGSTDTQYF. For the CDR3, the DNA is TGTGCCAGCAGCGTACACGCGGGTAGCACAGATACGCAGTATTTT. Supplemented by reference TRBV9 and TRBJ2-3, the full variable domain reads DSGVTQTPKHLITATGQRVTLRCSPRSGDLSVYWYQQSLDQGLQFLIQYYNGEERAKGNILERFSAQQFPDLHSELNLSSLELGDSALYFCASSVHAGSTDTQYFGPGTRLTVL.

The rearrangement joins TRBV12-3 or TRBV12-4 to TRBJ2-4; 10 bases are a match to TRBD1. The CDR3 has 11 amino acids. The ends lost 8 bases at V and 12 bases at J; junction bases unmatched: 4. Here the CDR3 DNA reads TGTGCCAGCCGGGACAGGGGCGATCAGTACTTC. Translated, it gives CASRDRGDQYF.

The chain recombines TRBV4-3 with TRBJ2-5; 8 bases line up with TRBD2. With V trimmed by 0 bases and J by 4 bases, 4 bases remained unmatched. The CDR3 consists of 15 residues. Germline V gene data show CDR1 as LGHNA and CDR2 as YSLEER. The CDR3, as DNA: TGCGCCAGCAGCCAAGATTCCGGGAGGGGAGAGACCCAGTACTTC. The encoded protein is CASSQDSGRGETQYF.

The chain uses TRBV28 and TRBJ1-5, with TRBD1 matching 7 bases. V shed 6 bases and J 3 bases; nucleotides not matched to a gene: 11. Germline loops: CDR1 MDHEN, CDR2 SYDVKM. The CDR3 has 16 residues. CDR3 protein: CASRSGTEDANQPQHF. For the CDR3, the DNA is TGTGCCAGCAGATCAGGGACAGAGGACGCCAATCAGCCCCAGCATTTT.

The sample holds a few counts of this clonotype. In DNA form, the CDR3 reads TGCAGCGCCCTGGGCCCTTGGGGCACTGAAGCTTTCTTT. Translated, it gives CSALGPWGTEAFF. The chain employs TRBV29-1 and TRBJ1-1; D uncertain. V dropped 7 bases and J dropped 4 bases, with 16 bases sitting between them. This CDR3 contains 13 residues. Germline loops: CDR1 SQVTM, CDR2 ANQGSEA.

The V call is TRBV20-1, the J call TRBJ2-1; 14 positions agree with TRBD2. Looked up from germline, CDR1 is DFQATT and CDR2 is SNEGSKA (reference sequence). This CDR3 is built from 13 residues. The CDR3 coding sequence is TGCGGTTGGGGACTAGCGGGGGTCCATGAGCAGTTCTTC. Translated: CGWGLAGVHEQFF.

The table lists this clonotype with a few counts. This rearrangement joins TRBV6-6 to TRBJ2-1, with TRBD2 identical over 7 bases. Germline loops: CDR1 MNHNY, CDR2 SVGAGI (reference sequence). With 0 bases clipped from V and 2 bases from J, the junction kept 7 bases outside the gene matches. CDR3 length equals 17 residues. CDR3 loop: CASSYSGGGAPYNEQFF. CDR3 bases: TGTGCCAGCAGTTACTCGGGGGGAGGGGCTCCCTACAATGAGCAGTTCTTC.

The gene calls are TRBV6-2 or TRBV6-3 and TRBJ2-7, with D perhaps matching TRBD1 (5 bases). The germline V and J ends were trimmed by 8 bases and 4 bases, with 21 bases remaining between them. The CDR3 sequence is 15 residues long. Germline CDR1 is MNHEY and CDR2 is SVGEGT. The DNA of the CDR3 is TGTGCCAGCCGTGGGGCACTACCGAACCCTTACGAGCAGTACTTC. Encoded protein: CASRGALPNPYEQYF.